A selection of T cell receptor beta chains follows, all from one sample in a study of shared clonotypes between healthy human individuals. Using immunoSEQ multiplex PCR, the repertoire was profiled, and TCRdb retains in-frame clones only, with some absent. Of approximately 1,500,000 clones in the sample, under 99% were seen once. The sequenced sample was naive CD4+ T cells sorted from blood. The receptors stem from a man in his thirties or forties in good health. CDR3s include the opening cysteine and the closing phenylalanine or tryptophan. A D gene is named only where the DNA matches it firmly. Clone size is not always given. Where it is, it says once, few, many or a class for expanded clones.

J | V | size | D | DNA | CDR3
TRBJ2-2 | TRBV29-1 | once | TRBD2 | TGCAGCGTTGTCCCCGCGACTAGCGGAACCGGGGAGCTGTTTTTT | CSVVPATSGTGELFF
TRBJ2-7 | TRBV9 | . | . | TGTGCCAGCAGCGTAGAATCGAGCTCCTACGAGCAGTACTTC | CASSVESSSYEQYF
TRBJ2-7 | TRBV18 | . | TRBD2 | TGTGCCAGCTCACGACTGGCGGGAGGTTACGAGCAGTACTTC | CASSRLAGGYEQYF
TRBJ2-1 | TRBV9 | . | TRBD1 | TGTGCCAGCAGCTTCCGGGACAGCTACAATGAGCAGTTCTTC | CASSFRDSYNEQFF
TRBJ2-7 | TRBV25-1 | . | . | TGTGCCAGCAGAGGCCAGTGGGAGCAGTACTTC | CASRGQWEQYF
TRBJ2-7 | TRBV6-5 | . | . | TGTGCCAGCAGGCCTTGGGACACCAACTACGAGCAGTACTTC | CASRPWDTNYEQYF
TRBJ1-1 | TRBV5-4 | . | . | TGTGCCAGCAGGGAGGGACATACGAACACTGAAGCTTTCTTT | CASREGHTNTEAFF
TRBJ2-1 | TRBV7-6 | . | TRBD2 | TGTGCCAGCAGCCCCGCTAGCGGCAATGAGCAGTTCTTC | CASSPASGNEQFF
TRBJ2-2 | TRBV7-3 | . | . | TGTGCCAGCAGCCCTCCAGGGAAGAGGGACACCGGGGAGCTGTTTTTT | CASSPPGKRDTGELFF
TRBJ1-3 | TRBV19 | . | TRBD1 | TGTGCCAGTAGGTACCGGGACAGGGATCCTGGAAACACCATATATTTT | CASRYRDRDPGNTIYF
TRBJ2-1 | TRBV27 | . | TRBD2 | TGTGCCAGCAGTTCCGCCTCTAGCGGTCGATACAATGAGCAGTTCTTC | CASSSASSGRYNEQFF
TRBJ2-1 | TRBV5-1 | . | TRBD2 | TGCGCCAGCAGCTCGCTGGCGACTAGCACCTACAATGAGCAGTTCTTC | CASSSLATSTYNEQFF
TRBJ2-1 | TRBV19 | . | TRBD2 | TGTGCCAGTAGTCTAAGACTAGCGGGAGGGAGCAATGAGCAGTTCTTC | CASSLRLAGGSNEQFF
TRBJ2-5 | TRBV5-3 | . | . | TGTGCCAGAAGCTTGTGTGAGACCCAGTACTTC | CARSLCETQYF
TRBJ2-3 | TRBV29-1 | . | . | TGCAGCTCCTTGGACGCCACAGATACGCAGTATTTT | CSSLDATDTQYF
TRBJ1-5 | TRBV9 | . | TRBD1 | TGTGCCAGCAGCGTAGACGGGACAGTACAGCCCCAGCATTTT | CASSVDGTVQPQHF
TRBJ2-1 | TRBV9 | . | . | TGTGCCAGCAGCGTAGAACCCACAGCGTGGCGGTTCTTC | CASSVEPTAWRFF
TRBJ2-7 | TRBV6-5 | . | . | TGTGCCAGCAGTTTGCAGGGCTATATCCTCGAGCAGTACTTC | CASSLQGYILEQYF
TRBJ1-5 | TRBV2 | once | TRBD1 | TGTGCCAGCAGTGGAGGGGACAGAGTAGCGGATCAGCCCCAGCATTTT | CASSGGDRVADQPQHF
TRBJ2-5 | TRBV15 | once | TRBD2 | TGTGCCACCAGCCCTAGCGGGAGGAGTGCAGAGACCCAGTACTTC | CATSPSGRSAETQYF
TRBJ2-7 | TRBV9 | once | . | TGTGCCAGCAGCCTGTCATCGGGGAGCTCCTACGAGCAGTACTTC | CASSLSSGSSYEQYF
TRBJ1-2 | TRBV28 | . | . | TGTGCCAGCAGAAGGACACGAGACTATGGCTACACCTTC | CASRRTRDYGYTF
TRBJ1-1 | TRBV5-4 | . | TRBD1 | TGTGCCAGCAGCTTCGGGACAGGGATGAACACTGAAGCTTTCTTT | CASSFGTGMNTEAFF
TRBJ2-1 | TRBV29-1 | . | . | TGCAGCGTTGTACAGAAGTTGGTTATCAATGAGCAGTTCTTC | CSVVQKLVINEQFF
TRBJ1-2 | TRBV28 | . | . | TGTGCCAGTCTATCAGTATATGGCTACACCTTC | CASLSVYGYTF
TRBJ1-1 | TRBV9 | . | . | TGTGCCAGCAGCCCCCGGACTGGCTCGAACACTGAAGCTTTCTTT | CASSPRTGSNTEAFF
TRBJ2-2 | TRBV7-6 | . | . | TGTGCCAGCAGACCTAACAGGGCCACGAACACCGGGGAGCTGTTTTTT | CASRPNRATNTGELFF
TRBJ2-1 | TRBV21-1 | . | . | TGTGCCAGCAGCCCCGGGACAGGGGGCCGGACGGATGAGCAGTTCTTC | CASSPGTGGRTDEQFF
TRBJ2-3 | TRBV14 | . | . | TGTGCCAGCAGCCGAGGGAGTACAGATACGCAGTATTTT | CASSRGSTDTQYF
TRBJ1-4 | TRBV6-5 | . | TRBD1 | TGTGCCAGCAGTTATGGACAGGTTGCAACTAATGAAAAACTGTTTTTT | CASSYGQVATNEKLFF
TRBJ2-1 | TRBV4-3 | . | TRBD2 | TGCGCCAGCAGCCAAGAGGGGAGGGCCTCTGAGCAGTTCTTC | CASSQEGRASEQFF
TRBJ1-2 | TRBV28 | once | TRBD1 | TGTGCCAGCAGTGTAAAACAGGGGGCGGTTGGCTACACCTTC | CASSVKQGAVGYTF
TRBJ2-1 | TRBV7-6 | . | TRBD2 | TGTGCCAGCAGCTTAGCCGTGGGCGGGAGTCAGAGCTCCTACAATGAGCAGTTCTTC | CASSLAVGGSQSSYNEQFF
TRBJ2-7 | TRBV5-4 | . | TRBD1 | TGTGCCAGCAGCATCTACCCCGGGACAGCCTCCGAGCAGTACTTC | CASSIYPGTASEQYF
TRBJ1-5 | TRBV18 | . | . | TGTGCCAGCTCACACTTCCCGGACAGCAGCAATCAGCCCCAGCATTTT | CASSHFPDSSNQPQHF
TRBJ2-1 | TRBV7-9 | . | . | TGTGCCAGCAGCTTAGTCTCGGTTAACAATGAGCAGTTCTTC | CASSLVSVNNEQFF
TRBJ1-3 | TRBV9 | . | . | TGTGCCAGCAGCGTGCGGGACTGGGCCGGCTCTGGAAACACCATATATTTT | CASSVRDWAGSGNTIYF
TRBJ2-1 | TRBV11-3 | once | TRBD2 | TGTGCCAGCAGCTCATCCCCGGGGATTAGCGGGATGCGGAATGAGCAGTTCTTC | CASSSSPGISGMRNEQFF
TRBJ2-3 | TRBV5-1 | . | . | TGCGCCAGCAGCTCCCTAAGTGGGGGGCTCCAAGATACGCAGTATTTT | CASSSLSGGLQDTQYF
TRBJ1-4 | TRBV5-1 | . | . | TGCGCCAGCAGGGACTGGTCGGGAAAACTGTTTTTT | CASRDWSGKLFF
TRBJ2-4 | TRBV6-5 | . | . | TGTGCCAGCAGTACCCACAGCGCGGCCAAAAACATTCAGTACTTC | CASSTHSAAKNIQYF
TRBJ2-5 | TRBV5-5 | . | TRBD1 | TGTGCCAGCAGCCAAGAAGACAGGGGCACGGCCCAGTACTTC | CASSQEDRGTAQYF
TRBJ2-7 | TRBV5-1 | . | . | TGCGCCAGCAGGGTCACAGGGCTCGGCGAGCAGTACTTC | CASRVTGLGEQYF
TRBJ1-5 | TRBV7-2 | . | . | TGTGCCAGCAGTCGCACGGCCGGGACACAGAATAGCAATCAGCCCCAGCATTTT | CASSRTAGTQNSNQPQHF
TRBJ2-2 | TRBV5-1 | . | TRBD2 | TGCGCCAGCAGCTTGGAACTAGCGGAAATCGGCGGGGAGCTGTTTTTT | CASSLELAEIGGELFF
TRBJ2-4 | TRBV7-6 | . | TRBD2 | TGTGCCAGCAGCTCCCGACGGGAGGTGGGGCGTTCAAACATTCAGTACTTC | CASSSRREVGRSNIQYF
TRBJ2-5 | TRBV4-3 | . | TRBD2 | TGCGCCAGCAGCCAGGGACTAGCAGAAGAGACCCAGTACTTC | CASSQGLAEETQYF
TRBJ1-4 | TRBV20-1 | once | . | TGCAGTGCTACTGATGAAAAACTGTTTTTT | CSATDEKLFF
TRBJ2-7 | TRBV13 | . | TRBD2 | TGTGCCAGCAGCCCACCGGGACTAGCAGCTCCGTTACCCTACGAGCAGTACTTC | CASSPPGLAAPLPYEQYF
TRBJ2-1 | TRBV5-6 | . | . | TGTGCCAGCAGCCACCGGACTAACAATGAGCAGTTCTTC | CASSHRTNNEQFF
TRBJ1-3 | TRBV6-6 | . | . | TGTGCCAGCAGTGGACCCACCTCTGGAAACACCATATATTTT | CASSGPTSGNTIYF
TRBJ2-1 | TRBV5-4 | . | TRBD2 | TGTGCCAGCAGCCGAGGCGGGAGTACGGATGAGCAGTTCTTC | CASSRGGSTDEQFF
TRBJ2-2 | TRBV11-3 | . | . | TGTGCCAGCAGCTTACGGAAGACCGGGACCCCTAACACCGGGGAGCTGTTTTTT | CASSLRKTGTPNTGELFF
TRBJ2-1 | TRBV5-4 | . | . | TGTGCCAGCAGCCCGCGGGCGGGCACACAGAATGAGCAGTTCTTC | CASSPRAGTQNEQFF